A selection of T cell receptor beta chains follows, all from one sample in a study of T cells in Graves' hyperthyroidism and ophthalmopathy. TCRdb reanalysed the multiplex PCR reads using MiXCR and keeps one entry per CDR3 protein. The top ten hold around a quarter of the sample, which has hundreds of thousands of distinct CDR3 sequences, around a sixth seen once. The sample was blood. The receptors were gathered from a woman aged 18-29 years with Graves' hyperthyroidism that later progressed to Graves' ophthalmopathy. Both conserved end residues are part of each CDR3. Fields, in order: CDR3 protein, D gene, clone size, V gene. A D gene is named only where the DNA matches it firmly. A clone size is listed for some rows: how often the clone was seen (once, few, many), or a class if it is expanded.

CDR3: CAISDGTSAHNEQFF
D: TRBD2
size: many
V: TRBV10-3

CDR3: CASSLEGHQETQYF
D: NA
size: many
V: TRBV5-1

CDR3: CASSFLGQGYYEQYF
D: TRBD1
size: many
V: TRBV27

CDR3: CASGTEFETQYF
D: NA
size: NA
V: TRBV27

CDR3: CSVNRQGRGEQYF
D: TRBD1
size: few
V: TRBV29-1

CDR3: CASSSGTSGDTQYF
D: TRBD2
size: NA
V: TRBV11-3

CDR3: CASSVGPAGGLNSSYNEQFF
D: TRBD2
size: NA
V: TRBV9

CDR3: CSARVPSGRETQYF
D: TRBD2
size: NA
V: TRBV20-1

CDR3: CASSYDGPYNEQFF
D: NA
size: many
V: TRBV27

CDR3: CASSQDNGIDSLYGYTF
D: NA
size: few
V: TRBV4-1

CDR3: CASSLSQGAVHEQYF
D: TRBD1
size: few
V: TRBV7-9

CDR3: CASRRTGANVLTF
D: NA
size: many
V: TRBV27

CDR3: CAWTTGASTDTQYF
D: TRBD1
size: many
V: TRBV30

CDR3: CSVEEGQVMQETQYF
D: NA
size: NA
V: TRBV29-1

CDR3: CASRDRGSSPLHF
D: TRBD1
size: NA
V: TRBV2

CDR3: CASMGATYEQYF
D: NA
size: many
V: TRBV2

CDR3: CASSFAGPPQNYGYTF
D: NA
size: NA
V: TRBV27

CDR3: CASSQGDTEAFF
D: NA
size: many
V: TRBV5-5

CDR3: CASRASGSLLNNEQFF
D: TRBD2
size: many
V: TRBV28

CDR3: CASRRSGTHYNEQFF
D: TRBD2
size: many
V: TRBV2

CDR3: CASSFDRETQYF
D: NA
size: many
V: TRBV11-2

CDR3: CASTSPIRLVGTDTQYF
D: NA
size: many
V: TRBV28

CDR3: CASSPVAEYYNEQFF
D: NA
size: few
V: TRBV5-1

CDR3: CASSYSRLAGQETQYF
D: TRBD2
size: NA
V: TRBV6-2/TRBV6-3

CDR3: CASSHGPLGDTNSYEQYF
D: NA
size: few
V: TRBV3-2

CDR3: CASSFLGDSTDTQYF
D: TRBD1
size: many
V: TRBV28

CDR3: CASTRGQGTEAFF
D: TRBD1
size: NA
V: TRBV2